The clone carrying this T cell receptor beta chain was counted ten times or more. Its cognate antigen is unknown. RNA transcripts served as template for amplifying TCR beta CDR3 sequences. HTBI primers were employed in first-round RT-PCR, then a second-round multiplex PCR followed. TCRdb analysed the multiplex PCR reads with MiXCR anew, one entry per CDR3 protein. The sample shows around 400,000 distinct CDR3 sequences, over 20% of them seen only once. The data derive from a study of Graves' ophthalmopathy and Graves' hyperthyroidism. CDR3 length: 13 residues. Germline CDR1 and CDR2: SGHAT and FQNNGV. V gave up 3 bases and J gave up 2 bases, with 8 bases separating them. The stable label applied to hyperthyroidism with no ophthalmopathy within 18 months of follow-up. Notes on the study in general: Ophthalmopathy progression prediction by the model yielded a sensitivity of 55% to 71% and a specificity of 72.22%.

The chain couples TRBV11-2 to TRBJ2-7; weak D call: TRBD2 (5 bases). This clonotype was obtained from a woman aged 18-29 years with stable Graves' hyperthyroidism. Sample: peripheral blood. This chain's CDR3 is CASSLYGAYEQYF. The CDR3 nucleotides are TGTGCCAGCAGCTTGTACGGGGCCTACGAGCAGTACTTC.